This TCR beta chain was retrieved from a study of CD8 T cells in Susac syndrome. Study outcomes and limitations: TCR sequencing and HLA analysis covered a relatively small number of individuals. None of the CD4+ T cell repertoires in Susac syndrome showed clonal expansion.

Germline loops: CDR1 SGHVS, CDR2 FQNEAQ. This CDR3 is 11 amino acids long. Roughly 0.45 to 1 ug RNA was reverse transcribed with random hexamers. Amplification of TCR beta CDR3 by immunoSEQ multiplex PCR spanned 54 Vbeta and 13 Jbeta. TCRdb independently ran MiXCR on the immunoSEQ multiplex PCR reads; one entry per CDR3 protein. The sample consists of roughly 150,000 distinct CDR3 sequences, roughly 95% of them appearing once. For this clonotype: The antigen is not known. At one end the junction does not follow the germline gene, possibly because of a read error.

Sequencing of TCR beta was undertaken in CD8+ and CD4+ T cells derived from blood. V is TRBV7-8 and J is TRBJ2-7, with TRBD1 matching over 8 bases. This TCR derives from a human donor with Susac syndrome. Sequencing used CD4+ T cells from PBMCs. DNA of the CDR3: TGTGCCAGCAGCACCCCGGGACAGGAACACTTC. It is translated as CASSTPGQEHF. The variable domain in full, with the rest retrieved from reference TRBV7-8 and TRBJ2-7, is GAGVSQSPRYKVAKRGQDVALRCDPISGHVSLFWYQQALGQGPEFLTYFQNEAQLDKSGLPSDRFFAERPEGSVSTLKIQRTQQEDSAVYLCASSTPGQEHFGPGTRLTVT.